This T cell receptor (beta chain) comes out of a study of human T cells and chemical hapten exposure. Indicated time point: patch test 1, 2 weeks after DPC sensitization. Treatment in this sample: therapeutic diphenylcyclopropenone sensitization with weekly scalp DPC. Germline V gene sequence: CDR1 MNHEY, CDR2 SVGEGT. Trimming at V came to 6 bases and at J to 0 bases, leaving 13 bases not matched to a gene. CDR3 size: 17 residues. MiXCR was run by TCRdb on the RACE reads, yielding one entry per CDR3 protein. The sample records over 45,000 distinct CDR3 sequences, 9% to 9.5% being singletons. Sequences were derived from whole blood, sampled in connection with sensitization to the hapten diphenylcyclopropenone (DPC). The TCR sequence derives from a middle-aged woman with alopecia areata. Some clones in this sample may be carry-over from other donors' samples. The V gene is TRBV6-2 or TRBV6-3, the J gene TRBJ2-7; 8 bases agree with TRBD2. The CDR3 bases are TGTGCCAGCAGCTACGCCCTGAGGAGCGGGGGCTCCTACGAGCAGTACTTC. Residues: CASSYALRSGGSYEQYF.